These 22 T cell receptor beta chains were all obtained from the same sample, sequenced in a study of T cells in Graves' hyperthyroidism and ophthalmopathy. Regions amplified from RNA transcripts were the TCR beta CDR3 regions. With the HTBI primer set, the TCR CDR3 went through a first round of RT-PCR. One entry per CDR3 protein, called by TCRdb with MiXCR from the multiplex PCR reads. The sample records tens of thousands of distinct CDR3 sequences, approximately 50% being singletons. The specimen was blood. The receptors derive from a woman aged 55-70 years with Graves' ophthalmopathy.

This clonotype has at least ten counts. The chain recombines TRBV27 with TRBJ2-3; D ambiguous. V lost 3 bases and J 5 bases, leaving 9 bases between the germline ends. The CDR3 runs 13 residues. Germline V gene sequence: CDR1 MNHEY, CDR2 SMNVEV (reference sequence). The CDR3 sequence is CASSFFSGDTQYF. As DNA, the CDR3 is TGTGCCAGCAGTTTTTTTTCCGGAGATACGCAGTATTTT.

This clonotype was seen a single time. The genes are TRBV29-1 and TRBJ1-1; D unclear. The CDR3 runs 14 residues. Germline-derived CDR1 and CDR2 are SQVTM and ANQGSEA. V was trimmed by 6 bases and J by 1 base, leaving 15 bases between them. As DNA, the CDR3 is TGCAGCGTAGCCCCACGCCTGACGAACACTGAAGCTTTCTTT. It translates to CSVAPRLTNTEAFF.

This clonotype was seen a single time. The chain joins TRBV20-1 to TRBJ1-4; D is ambiguous. V was cut by 6 bases and J by 4 bases, with 12 bases left in between. Germline V CDR1 and CDR2: DFQATT, SNEGSKA (reference sequence). This CDR3 comprises 13 residues. CDR3 protein: CSAPREGNEKLFF. The CDR3 bases are TGCAGTGCCCCGAGGGAGGGTAATGAAAAACTGTTTTTT.

The gene calls are TRBV29-1 and TRBJ2-1; 11 positions match TRBD2. CDR3 length: 13 residues. Germline V lookup: CDR1 SQVTM, CDR2 ANQGSEA. Losses at the gene ends were 8 bases for V and 7 bases for J; bases not matched to a gene: 7. The CDR3 DNA reads as TGCAGCCTCGGACTAGCGGGTGATAATGAGCAGTTCTTC. The encoded protein is CSLGLAGDNEQFF.

The genes are TRBV20-1 and TRBJ1-6, with D hard to call. Germline V CDR1 and CDR2: DFQATT, SNEGSKA (reference sequence). V lost 3 bases and J lost 0, with 9 bases in between. This CDR3 spans 15 amino acids. CDR3 in DNA: TGCAGTGCTAGTGAGGATAGCTCCTATAATTCACCCCTCCACTTT. Amino acids: CSASEDSSYNSPLHF.

This chain uses TRBV20-1 with TRBJ2-7; tentatively, D is TRBD2 (7 bases). The CDR3 contains 15 residues. Germline assignment: CDR1 DFQATT and CDR2 SNEGSKA (reference sequence). The CDR3 DNA is TGCGGGTGTGATGGGGGGGCGGGGGACTCCTACGAGCAGTACTTC. It specifies CGCDGGAGDSYEQYF.

This clonotype was counted once. The junction does not match germline at one end; this may be a read error. The chain recombines TRBV4-3 with TRBJ2-1, with 11 bases lining up with TRBD2. The CDR3 runs 16 residues. Germline V gene lookup returns CDR1 LGHNA and CDR2 YSLEER. In DNA, the CDR3 is TGCGCCAGCAGCCAATTACTAGCGGGAGTATACAGTGAGCAGTTCTTC. Translation: CASSQLLAGVYSEQFF.

This clonotype occurred many times. The chain couples TRBV11-2 to TRBJ1-1; D remains unclear. Germline V lookup: CDR1 SGHAT, CDR2 FQNNGV. Between the trimmed V and J ends, which lost 4 bases and 0 bases, there was a span of 15 bases. The CDR3 sequence is 16 residues long. The CDR3 here is CASSWVKGFLNTEAFF. CDR3 DNA sequence: TGTGCCAGCAGCTGGGTAAAGGGATTCCTGAACACTGAAGCTTTCTTT.

This chain uses TRBV11-2 with TRBJ2-5, with TRBD1 matching over 9 bases. This CDR3 spans 16 amino acids. With 4 bases clipped from V and 5 bases from J, the junction kept 11 bases outside the gene matches. The V gene's germline CDR1 is SGHAT and CDR2 FQNNGV. CDR3 residues: CASSSRDRALGETQYF. The CDR3 DNA is TGTGCCAGCAGCTCCCGGGACAGGGCCTTGGGGGAGACCCAGTACTTC.

The chain uses TRBV24-1 and TRBJ2-1; D gene ambiguous. CDR3 size: 16 residues. The V and J ends lost 1 base and 5 bases respectively, with 14 bases between them. CDR1 and CDR2 (germline): KGHDR, SFDVKD. CDR3 nucleotide sequence: TGTGCCACCAGTGATTTCAAAACCGATGGTAACAATGAGCAGTTCTTC. It encodes CATSDFKTDGNNEQFF.

About this clonotype: Since no conserved phenylalanine or tryptophan closes the CDR3, a read error is the likely cause. The chain carries TRBV7-2 and TRBJ1-4; 7 nucleotides match TRBD1. V dropped 6 bases and J dropped 3; count of bases not matched to a gene: 13. Germline CDR1 SGHTA, CDR2 FQGNSA. The CDR3 totals 17 residues. The CDR3 DNA reads TGTGCCAGCAGTTACTCGATAGGGGGCAGGGCTAATGAAAAACTGTTTTCT. It translates to CASSYSIGGRANEKLFS.

This clonotype was detected only a few times. This chain uses TRBV9 with TRBJ2-3; 10 nucleotides match TRBD2. V gave up 2 bases and J gave up 1 base; unmatched junction bases: 4. Germline CDR1 is SGDLS and CDR2 is YYNGEE. The CDR3 covers 16 residues. CDR3 DNA: TGTGCCAGCAGCGTTTGGGGGACTAGCGGCACAGATACGCAGTATTTT. It is translated as CASSVWGTSGTDTQYF.

This clonotype occurred once. The chain is built from TRBV9 and TRBJ2-6; weak D call: TRBD2 (5 bases). Germline V CDR1 and CDR2: SGDLS, YYNGEE. Between the trimmed V and J ends, which lost 7 bases and 0 bases, there was a span of 26 bases. The CDR3 totals 20 residues. The CDR3 sequence: CASSSRGVPGLCSGANVLTF. The CDR3, as DNA: TGTGCCAGCTCCTCTCGGGGAGTCCCCGGGCTGTGCTCTGGGGCCAACGTCCTGACTTTC. Drawing the rest from reference TRBV9 and TRBJ2-6, the complete variable domain is DSGVTQTPKHLITATGQRVTLRCSPRSGDLSVYWYQQSLDQGLQFLIQYYNGEERAKGNILERFSAQQFPDLHSELNLSSLELGDSALYFCASSSRGVPGLCSGANVLTFGAGSRLTVL.

V is TRBV10-3 and J is TRBJ1-5; the D gene is possibly TRBD1 (5 bases). Trimming removed 0 bases at V and 11 bases at J, with 17 bases between. Germline CDR1 is ENHRY and CDR2 is SYGVKD. The CDR3 spans 15 residues. Here the CDR3 reads CAISESTVRQETQHF. The CDR3 region has the DNA TGTGCCATCAGTGAGTCGACAGTACGTCAAGAGACCCAGCATTTT.

For this clonotype: No conserved phenylalanine or tryptophan ends this CDR3, so it is likely a read error. This sequence joins TRBV9 and TRBJ1-4; no firm D call. Germline CDR1 is SGDLS and CDR2 is YYNGEE. The length of the CDR3 is 16 residues. This chain's CDR3 is CANSAESRATNEKLFS. The CDR3 nucleotides read TGTGCCAACAGCGCAGAATCGAGGGCAACTAATGAAAAACTGTTTTCT.

This clonotype was seen repeatedly, ten times or more. The chain recombines TRBV7-2 with TRBJ2-3; D remains unclear. Trimming pared 2 bases from V and 2 bases from J, leaving 14 bases between. Germline V gene sequence: CDR1 SGHTA, CDR2 FQGNSA. This CDR3 contains 16 residues. The CDR3 nucleotides are TGTGCCAGCAGCTTACGGCCTACCCCCTACACAGATACGCAGTATTTT. Its translation is CASSLRPTPYTDTQYF.

The chain has TRBV20-1 and TRBJ1-6; possibly TRBD1 for D (6 bases). Trimming removed 0 bases at V and 9 bases at J, with 24 bases between. The CDR3 totals 18 residues. The germline gives CDR1 DFQATT, CDR2 SNEGSKA (reference sequence). The CDR3 loop is CSARDQPGDNLVGSPLHF. CDR3 sequence (DNA): TGCAGTGCTAGAGATCAACCAGGGGACAATTTGGTTGGTTCACCCCTCCACTTT.

The genes are TRBV20-1 and TRBJ2-3; D may be TRBD1 (5 bases). The J call may not be correct, given that the DNA end is closer to TRBJ1-5. Germline CDR1 and CDR2: DFQATT and SNEGSKA (reference sequence). The CDR3 extends over 14 amino acids. The CDR3 sequence is CSAGTSGSTDTQHF. CDR3 DNA sequence: TGCAGTGCTGGGACTAGCGGCAGCACAGATACGCAGCATTTT.

This chain uses TRBV12-3 or TRBV12-4 with TRBJ1-6; TRBD1 aligns across 9 bases. CDR3 length: 15 amino acids. The junction had 4 bases not matched to a gene; V was cut back by 4 bases and J by 6 bases. The CDR3 loop is CASSSGQGSNSPLHF. The DNA for the CDR3 is TGTGCCAGCAGTTCGGGACAGGGTTCTAATTCACCCCTCCACTTT.

A note on this clonotype: This clone may be a read error of a much larger clone one base away. This chain connects TRBV27 to TRBJ2-7; D gene ambiguous. V gave up 3 bases and J gave up 2 bases, with 8 bases separating them. The CDR3 spans 13 residues. Per the germline V gene, CDR1 is MNHEY and CDR2 is SMNVEV (reference sequence). The CDR3 protein is CASSLSHAYEQYF. The CDR3 DNA sequence: TGTGCCAGCAGTTTGTCGCACGCCTACGAGCAGTACTTC.

Of note for this clonotype: At one end, the junction sequence differs from germline, possibly due to a read error. This rearrangement joins TRBV28 to TRBJ1-2, with D tentatively TRBD1 (6 bases). The germline V gene has CDR1 MDHEN and CDR2 SYDVKM. CDR3 length equals 14 residues. The CDR3 DNA reads as TGTGCTAGCAGTCAGGGACCGGGGGCGCGGGGCTACACCTTC. Amino acids: CASSQGPGARGYTF.

This clonotype was recorded many times. V is TRBV5-6 and J is TRBJ1-3, with TRBD1 matching over 9 bases. V shed 5 bases and J 3 bases; nucleotides not matched to a gene: 6. This CDR3 contains 15 residues. Germline V gives CDR1 SGHDT, CDR2 YYEEEE. In DNA, the CDR3 is TGTGCCAGCAGACAACAGGGGGCGCTTGGAAACACCATATATTTT. Protein product: CASRQQGALGNTIYF.